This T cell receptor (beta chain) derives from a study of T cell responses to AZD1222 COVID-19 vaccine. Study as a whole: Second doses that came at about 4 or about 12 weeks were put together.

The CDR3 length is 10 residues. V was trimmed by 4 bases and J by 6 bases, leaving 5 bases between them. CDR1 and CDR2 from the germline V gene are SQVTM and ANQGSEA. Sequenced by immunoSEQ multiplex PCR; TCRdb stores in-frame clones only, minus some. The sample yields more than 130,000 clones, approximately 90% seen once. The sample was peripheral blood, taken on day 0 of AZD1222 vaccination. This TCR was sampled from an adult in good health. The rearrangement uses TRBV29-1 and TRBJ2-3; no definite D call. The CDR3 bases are TGCAGCGTTGGTGGGGATACGCAGTATTTT. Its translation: CSVGGDTQYF.